This T cell receptor (beta chain) was sequenced for a study of blood T cells in healthy people across ages. The length of the CDR3 is 16 residues. Unmatched junction bases numbered 5, after V lost 0 bases and J lost 5 bases. The germline V gene encodes CDR1 LGHNA and CDR2 YSLEER. PCR was performed a second time for roughly 7 to 12 cycles using a sample-barcoded 5' primer and a J-beta primer mix. MiXCR, run by TCRdb on the 5' RACE reads, gives a single entry per CDR3 protein. The sample lists 550,000 to 750,000 distinct CDR3 sequences, around a fifth seen once, with roughly 3.9% in the top ten. The gene calls are TRBV4-3 and TRBJ2-2; 8 bases are shared with TRBD2. The sequence was obtained from a man in his 70s in good health. The sequenced sample was blood. The CDR3 sequence: CASSQDPASGTGELFF. For the CDR3, the DNA is TGCGCCAGCAGCCAAGATCCGGCTAGCGGGACCGGGGAGCTGTTTTTT.